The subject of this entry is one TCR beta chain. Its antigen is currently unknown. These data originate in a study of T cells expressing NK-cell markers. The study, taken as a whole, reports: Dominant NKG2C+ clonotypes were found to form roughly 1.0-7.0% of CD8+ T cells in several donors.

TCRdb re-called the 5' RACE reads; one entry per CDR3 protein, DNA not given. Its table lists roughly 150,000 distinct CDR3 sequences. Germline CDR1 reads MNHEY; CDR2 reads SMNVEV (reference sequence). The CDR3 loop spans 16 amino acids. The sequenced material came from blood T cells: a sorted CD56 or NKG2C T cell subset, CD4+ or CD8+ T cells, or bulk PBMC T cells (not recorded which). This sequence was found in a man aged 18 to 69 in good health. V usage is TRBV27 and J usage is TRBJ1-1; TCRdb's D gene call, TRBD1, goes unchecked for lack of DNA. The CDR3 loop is CASSLMAGFAGSEAFF.